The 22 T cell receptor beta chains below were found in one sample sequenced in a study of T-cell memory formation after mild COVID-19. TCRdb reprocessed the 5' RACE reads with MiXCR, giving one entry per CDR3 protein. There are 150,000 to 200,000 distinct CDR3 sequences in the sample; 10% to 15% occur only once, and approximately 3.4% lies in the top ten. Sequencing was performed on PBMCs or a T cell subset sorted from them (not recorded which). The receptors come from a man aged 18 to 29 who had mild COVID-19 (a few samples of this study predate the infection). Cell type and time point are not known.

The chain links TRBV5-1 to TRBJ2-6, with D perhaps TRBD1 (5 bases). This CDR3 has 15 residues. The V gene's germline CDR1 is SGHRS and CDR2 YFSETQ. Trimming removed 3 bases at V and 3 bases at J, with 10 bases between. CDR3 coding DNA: TGCGCCAGCAGCTATCTCAGGGTTGGGGCCAACGTCCTGACTTTC. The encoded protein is CASSYLRVGANVLTF.

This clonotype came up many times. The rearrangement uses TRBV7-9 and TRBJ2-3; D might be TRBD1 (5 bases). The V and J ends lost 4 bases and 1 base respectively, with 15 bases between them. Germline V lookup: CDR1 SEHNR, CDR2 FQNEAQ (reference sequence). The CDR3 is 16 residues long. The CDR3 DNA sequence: TGTGCCAGCAGCTCCGATGGCAGGGAAGGCACAGATACGCAGTATTTT. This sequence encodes CASSSDGREGTDTQYF.

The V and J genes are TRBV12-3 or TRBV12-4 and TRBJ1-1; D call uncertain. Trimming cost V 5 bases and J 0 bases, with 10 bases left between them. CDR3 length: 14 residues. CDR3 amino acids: CASSPRRMNTEAFF. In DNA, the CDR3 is TGTGCCAGCAGTCCCAGGCGCATGAACACTGAAGCTTTCTTT.

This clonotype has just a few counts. CDR3 DNA sequence: TGTGCCGCCTCTGGGGGGGCCAATCAGCCCCAGCATTTT. Translated, it gives CAASGGANQPQHF. The rearrangement joins TRBV30 to TRBJ1-5, with D perhaps matching TRBD1 (6 bases). Per the germline V gene, CDR1 is GTSNPN and CDR2 is SVGIG (reference sequence). V shed 8 bases and J shed 3 bases, with 14 bases lying between them. The CDR3 consists of 13 residues.

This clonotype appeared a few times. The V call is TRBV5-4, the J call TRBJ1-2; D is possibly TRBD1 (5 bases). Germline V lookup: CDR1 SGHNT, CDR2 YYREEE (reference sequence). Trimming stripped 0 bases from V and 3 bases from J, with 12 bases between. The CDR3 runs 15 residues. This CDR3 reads CASSLAQGRYYGYTF. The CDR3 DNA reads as TGTGCCAGCAGCTTGGCCCAGGGAAGGTACTATGGCTACACCTTC. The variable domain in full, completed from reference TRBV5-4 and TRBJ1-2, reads ETGVTQSPTHLIKTRGQQVTLRCSSQSGHNTVSWYQQALGQGPQFIFQYYREEENGRGNFPPRFSGLQFPNYSSELNVNALELDDSALYLCASSLAQGRYYGYTFGSGTRLTVV.

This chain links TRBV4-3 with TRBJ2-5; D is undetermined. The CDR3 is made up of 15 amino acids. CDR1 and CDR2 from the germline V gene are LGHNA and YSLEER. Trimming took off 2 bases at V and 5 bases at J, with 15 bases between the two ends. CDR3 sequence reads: CASSQSVVTVETQYF. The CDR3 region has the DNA TGCGCCAGCAGCCAATCGGTAGTTACGGTGGAGACCCAGTACTTC.

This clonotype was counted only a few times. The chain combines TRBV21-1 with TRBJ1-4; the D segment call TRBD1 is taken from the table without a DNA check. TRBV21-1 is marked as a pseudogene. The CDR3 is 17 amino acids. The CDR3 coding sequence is TGTGCCAGCAGCCTCACACGACCCGGGACAGATAATGAAAAACTGTTTTTT. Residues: CASSLTRPGTDNEKLFF.

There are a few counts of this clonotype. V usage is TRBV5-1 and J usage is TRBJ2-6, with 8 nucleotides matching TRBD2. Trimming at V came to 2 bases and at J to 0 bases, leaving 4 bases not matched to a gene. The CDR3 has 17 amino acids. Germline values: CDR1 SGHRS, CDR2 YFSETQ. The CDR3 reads CASSFSGASSGANVLTF. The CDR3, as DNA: TGCGCCAGCAGCTTTAGCGGGGCGAGCTCTGGGGCCAACGTCCTGACTTTC.

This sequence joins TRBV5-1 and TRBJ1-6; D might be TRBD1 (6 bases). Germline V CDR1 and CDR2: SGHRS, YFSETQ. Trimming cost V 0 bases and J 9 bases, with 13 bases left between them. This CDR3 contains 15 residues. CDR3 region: CASSLVGTSGSPLHF. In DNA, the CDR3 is TGCGCCAGCAGCTTGGTCGGGACAAGTGGTTCACCCCTCCACTTT.

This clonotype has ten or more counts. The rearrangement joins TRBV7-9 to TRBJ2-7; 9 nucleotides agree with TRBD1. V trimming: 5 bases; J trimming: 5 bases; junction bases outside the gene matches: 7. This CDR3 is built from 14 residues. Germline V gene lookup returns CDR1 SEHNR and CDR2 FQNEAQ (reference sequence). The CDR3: CASSKGQGGDEQYV. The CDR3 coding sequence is TGTGCCAGCAGCAAGGGACAGGGAGGGGACGAGCAGTACGTC.

Here the CDR3 DNA reads TGTGCCAGCACGGGACAGGGGGTGGAACAGCCCCAGCATTTT. It encodes CASTGQGVEQPQHF. The chain couples TRBV12-3 or TRBV12-4 to TRBJ1-5; 11 bases are a match to TRBD1. Trimming removed 7 bases from V and 7 bases from J; junction bases left unmatched: 6. This CDR3 spans 14 amino acids.

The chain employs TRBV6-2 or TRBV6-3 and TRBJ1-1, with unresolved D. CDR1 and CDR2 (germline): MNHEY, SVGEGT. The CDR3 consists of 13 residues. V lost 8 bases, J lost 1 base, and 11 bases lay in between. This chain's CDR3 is CASVRSGNTEAFF. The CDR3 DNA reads TGTGCCAGCGTAAGGTCGGGGAACACTGAAGCTTTCTTT.

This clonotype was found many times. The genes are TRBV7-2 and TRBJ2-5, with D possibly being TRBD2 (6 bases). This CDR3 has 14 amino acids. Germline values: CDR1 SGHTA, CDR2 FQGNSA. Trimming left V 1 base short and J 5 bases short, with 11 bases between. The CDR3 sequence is CASSLVSGGETQYF. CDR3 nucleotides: TGTGCCAGCAGCTTAGTCTCTGGGGGGGAGACCCAGTACTTC.

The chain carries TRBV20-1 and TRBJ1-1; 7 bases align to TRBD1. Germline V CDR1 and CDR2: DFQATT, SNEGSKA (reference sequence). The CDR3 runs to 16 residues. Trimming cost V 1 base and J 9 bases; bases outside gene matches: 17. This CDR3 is CSARVPLGTAASQAFF. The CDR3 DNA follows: TGCAGTGCTAGAGTGCCTTTAGGGACAGCGGCATCTCAAGCTTTCTTT.

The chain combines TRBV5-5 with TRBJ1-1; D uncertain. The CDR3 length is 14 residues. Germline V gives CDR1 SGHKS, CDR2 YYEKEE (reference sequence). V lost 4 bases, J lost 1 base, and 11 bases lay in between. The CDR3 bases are TGTGCCAGCAGCCGGCCGGGCCAGAACACTGAAGCTTTCTTT. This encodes CASSRPGQNTEAFF. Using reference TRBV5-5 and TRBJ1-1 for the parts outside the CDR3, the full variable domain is DAGVTQSPTHLIKTRGQQVTLRCSPISGHKSVSWYQQVLGQGPQFIFQYYEKEERGRGNFPDRFSARQFPNYSSELNVNALLLGDSALYLCASSRPGQNTEAFFGQGTRLTVV.

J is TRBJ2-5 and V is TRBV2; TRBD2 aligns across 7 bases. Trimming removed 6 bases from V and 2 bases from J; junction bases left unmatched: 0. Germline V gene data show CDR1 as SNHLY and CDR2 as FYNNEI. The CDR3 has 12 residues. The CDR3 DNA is TGTGCCAGCAGCGGGGGGCAAGAGACCCAGTACTTC. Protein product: CASSGGQETQYF.

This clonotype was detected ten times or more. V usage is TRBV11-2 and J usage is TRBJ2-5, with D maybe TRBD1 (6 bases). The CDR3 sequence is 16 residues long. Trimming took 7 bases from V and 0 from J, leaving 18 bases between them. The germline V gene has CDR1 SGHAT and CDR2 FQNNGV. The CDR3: CASIRSRGTNQETQYF. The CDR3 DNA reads TGTGCCAGCATTCGGTCGAGGGGGACCAACCAAGAGACCCAGTACTTC. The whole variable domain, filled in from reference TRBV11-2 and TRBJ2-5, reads EAGVAQSPRYKIIEKRQSVAFWCNPISGHATLYWYQQILGQGPKLLIQFQNNGVVDDSQLPKDRFSAERLKGVDSTLKIQPAKLEDSAVYLCASIRSRGTNQETQYFGPGTRLLVL.

The CDR3 coding sequence is TGTGCCAGCAGTCCTCAGCGGGCCTCCTCGGAAAAACTGTTTTTT. Its translation is CASSPQRASSEKLFF. The chain couples TRBV6-5 to TRBJ1-4; D is ambiguous. From germline, CDR1 is MNHEY and CDR2 SVGAGI. This CDR3 is built from 15 residues. Trimming shortened V by 5 bases and J by 8 bases, and 18 bases separated the two germline ends.

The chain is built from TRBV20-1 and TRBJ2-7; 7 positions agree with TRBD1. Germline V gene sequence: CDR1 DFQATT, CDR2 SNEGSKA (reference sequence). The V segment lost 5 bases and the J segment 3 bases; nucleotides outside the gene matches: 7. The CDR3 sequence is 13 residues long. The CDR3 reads CSAPSDRVYEQYV. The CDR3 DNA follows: TGCAGTGCTCCTTCCGACAGGGTCTACGAGCAGTACGTC.

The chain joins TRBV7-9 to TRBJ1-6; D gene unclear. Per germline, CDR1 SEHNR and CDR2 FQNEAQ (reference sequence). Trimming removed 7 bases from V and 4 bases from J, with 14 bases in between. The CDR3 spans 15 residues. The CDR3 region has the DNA TGTGCCAGCACCCCGGCTGGCGGGTATAATTCACCCCTCCACTTT. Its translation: CASTPAGGYNSPLHF.

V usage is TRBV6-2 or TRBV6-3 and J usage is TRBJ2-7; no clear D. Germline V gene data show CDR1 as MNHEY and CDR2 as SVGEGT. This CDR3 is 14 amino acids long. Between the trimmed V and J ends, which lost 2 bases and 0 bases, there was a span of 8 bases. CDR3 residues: CASSYNRYSYEQYV. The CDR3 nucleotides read TGTGCCAGCAGTTACAACAGATACTCCTACGAGCAGTACGTC.

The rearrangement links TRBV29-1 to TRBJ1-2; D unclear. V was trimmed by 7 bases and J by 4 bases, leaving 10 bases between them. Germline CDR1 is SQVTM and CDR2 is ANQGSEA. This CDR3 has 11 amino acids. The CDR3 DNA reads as TGCAGCGGCGGGGTTGGCTATGGCTACACCTTC. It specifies CSGGVGYGYTF.